This T cell receptor (beta chain) was retrieved from a study of blood T cell repertoires in COVID-19. Clones were read by immunoSEQ multiplex PCR, and TCRdb kept only the in-frame ones, dropping some. This table holds roughly 60,000 clones, over 75% found once. This CDR3 is built from 15 residues. CDR1 SEHNR and CDR2 FQNEAQ come from the germline V gene (reference sequence). V lost 5 bases to trimming and J lost 5 bases; unmatched junction nucleotides: 5. The clonotype comes from a woman of 80 years or more with acute or convalescent COVID-19. This sequence joins TRBV7-9 and TRBJ1-4; 10 positions agree with TRBD1. Sequencing was performed on peripheral blood. The chain's CDR3 is CASSPPGQGNEKLFF. As DNA, the CDR3 is TGTGCCAGCAGCCCACCGGGACAGGGGAATGAAAAACTGTTTTTT. The full variable domain, in which reference TRBV7-9 and TRBJ1-4 provide the parts outside the CDR3, is DTGVSQNPRHKITKRGQNVTFRCDPISEHNRLYWYRQTLGQGPEFLTYFQNEAQLEKSRLLSDRFSAERPKGSFSTLEIQRTEQGDSAMYLCASSPPGQGNEKLFFGSGTQLSVL.